Following are 19 T cell receptor beta chains from one sample sequenced in a study of OX40 agonist ivuxolimab in advanced cancers. Profiled with immunoSEQ multiplex PCR; TCRdb holds only in-frame clones, not every one. Among over 70,000 clones listed, roughly 78% were seen once. The sequences come from CD4+ or CD8+ T cells sorted from blood, collected in a trial of the OX40 agonist ivuxolimab. The receptors derive from an adult with an advanced solid tumor such as melanoma, head and neck, liver or kidney cancer.

This clone was counted between two and nine times. This rearrangement joins TRBV4-1 to TRBJ1-3; D not resolved. The V end was cut by 1 base, the J end by 1 base, with 14 bases between. Germline V gene sequence: CDR1 MGHRA, CDR2 YSYEKL. The CDR3 sequence is 17 residues long. CDR3 protein: CASSQVVVRSSGNTIYF. As DNA, the CDR3 is TGCGCCAGCAGCCAAGTCGTCGTTCGGAGTTCTGGAAACACCATATATTTT.

The V call is TRBV27, the J call TRBJ2-2, with 7 bases matching TRBD2. CDR1 is MNHEY and CDR2 is SMNVEV in the germline V gene (reference sequence). V dropped 3 bases and J dropped 4; count of bases not matched to a gene: 11. The CDR3 runs to 17 residues. The CDR3 DNA reads TGTGCCAGCAGTTTTCGTTTTCCGGGAGGAGGCACCGGGGAGCTGTTTTTT. Amino acid sequence: CASSFRFPGGGTGELFF.

V and J are TRBV5-1 and TRBJ2-1; 8 bases map to TRBD2. The CDR3 length is 16 residues. J was trimmed by 4 bases and V by 4 bases; bases with no gene match: 10. The germline V gene encodes CDR1 SGHRS and CDR2 YFSETQ. The CDR3 coding sequence is TGCGCCAGCAGCGGCGGGGTAGCGGGACTTTACAATGAGCAGTTCTTC. The encoded protein is CASSGGVAGLYNEQFF.

The genes are TRBV18 and TRBJ2-1; D could derive from TRBD1 or TRBD2 (5 bases each). Between the trimmed V and J ends, which lost 4 bases and 14 bases, there was a span of 18 bases. CDR3 length equals 13 residues. Per germline, CDR1 KGHSH and CDR2 LQKENI. The CDR3 DNA follows: TGTGCCAGCTCACGGGATTCAGAGGGGAGTGAGTTCTTC. Translating gives CASSRDSEGSEFF.

V gene TRBV7-6 combines with J gene TRBJ2-1, with D possibly being TRBD1 (5 bases). The length of the CDR3 is 14 residues. Germline CDR1 SGHVS, CDR2 FNYEAQ. V lost 5 bases and J lost 3, with 11 bases in between. The CDR3 region has the DNA TGTGCCAGCAGCCACGGGCAGGGCTACAATGAGCAGTTCTTC. The encoded protein is CASSHGQGYNEQFF. Using reference TRBV7-6 and TRBJ2-1 for the parts outside the CDR3, the full variable domain is GAGVSQSPRYKVTKRGQDVALRCDPISGHVSLYWYRQALGQGPEFLTYFNYEAQQDKSGLPNDRFSAERPEGSISTLTIQRTEQRDSAMYRCASSHGQGYNEQFFGPGTRLTVL.

The rearrangement joins TRBV6-4 to TRBJ2-7; 8 bases agree with TRBD1. V trimming: 6 bases; J trimming: 4 bases; junction bases outside the gene matches: 2. There are 12 residues in the CDR3. The germline CDR1 and CDR2 sequences are MRHNA and SNTAGT. CDR3 DNA: TGTGCCAGCAGGGACAGGGTTTACGAGCAGTACTTC. This translates into CASRDRVYEQYF.

This clone was recorded a few times. The chain is built from TRBV6-6 and TRBJ1-4; D might be TRBD1 (6 bases). V lost 7 bases and J 7 bases, leaving 22 bases between the germline ends. CDR1 is MNHNY, CDR2 SVGAGI, per germline (reference sequence). CDR3 size: 16 residues. This CDR3 is CASTPAGGPLGEKLFF. The CDR3 nucleotides are TGTGCCAGCACCCCGGCCGGGGGCCCCTTAGGTGAAAAACTGTTTTTT.

The J gene is TRBJ1-2, the V gene TRBV6-1, with TRBD1 identical over 10 bases. Germline-derived CDR1 and CDR2 are MNHNS and SASEGT. The J segment lost 2 bases and the V segment lost 4 bases, leaving 7 bases of the junction unmatched. The length of the CDR3 is 16 residues. The CDR3: CASSASRDRGNYGYTF. The CDR3 DNA reads as TGTGCCAGCAGTGCGTCGCGGGACAGGGGAAACTATGGCTACACCTTC.

This clone was detected only once. V usage is TRBV28 and J usage is TRBJ1-6; TRBD1 is a possible D gene (6 bases). V lost 10 bases and J lost 0, with 22 bases in between. Germline CDR1 and CDR2: MDHEN and SYDVKM. There are 18 residues in the CDR3. DNA of the CDR3: TGTGCCATACGTGGTGGACAGAGAGATTACTCCTATAATTCACCCCTCCACTTT. Protein product: CAIRGGQRDYSYNSPLHF.

The V gene is TRBV27, the J gene TRBJ1-1; no reliable D call. The ends were cut back, 3 bases at V and 4 bases at J, with 15 bases in the middle. The length of the CDR3 is 15 residues. Germline CDR1 and CDR2: MNHEY and SMNVEV (reference sequence). The CDR3 sequence: CASSLEVPRSTEAFF. In DNA form, the CDR3 reads TGTGCCAGCAGTTTGGAGGTCCCTAGGAGCACTGAAGCTTTCTTT.

The V and J genes are TRBV7-2 and TRBJ2-5; D may correspond to TRBD1 or TRBD2 (5 bases each). The CDR3 has 14 residues. V gave up 3 bases and J gave up 4 bases, with 12 bases separating them. Per germline, CDR1 SGHTA and CDR2 FQGNSA. CDR3: CASSFQGGSETQYF. The CDR3 DNA follows: TGTGCCAGCAGCTTCCAGGGCGGGTCAGAGACCCAGTACTTC.

The rearrangement uses TRBV7-8 and TRBJ2-5; D may be TRBD2 (6 bases). Per germline, CDR1 SGHVS and CDR2 FQNEAQ. The CDR3 loop spans 15 amino acids. V lost 4 bases and J 5 bases, leaving 17 bases between the germline ends. The CDR3 DNA follows: TGTGCCAGCAGCTCAGGACTACGCAGCCGGGAGACCCAGTACTTC. Translation: CASSSGLRSRETQYF. The full variable domain, completed using reference TRBV7-8 and TRBJ2-5, is GAGVSQSPRYKVAKRGQDVALRCDPISGHVSLFWYQQALGQGPEFLTYFQNEAQLDKSGLPSDRFFAERPEGSVSTLKIQRTQQEDSAVYLCASSSGLRSRETQYFGPGTRLLVL.

The V gene is TRBV5-1, the J gene TRBJ1-3; perhaps TRBD1 as D (5 bases). CDR3 length: 15 residues. Germline CDR1 reads SGHRS; CDR2 reads YFSETQ. V was pared by 5 bases and J by 0 bases, with 12 bases between. In DNA form, the CDR3 reads TGCGCCAGCAGTTTCGACAGTCCCTCTGGAAACACCATATATTTT. As protein: CASSFDSPSGNTIYF. Combining the CDR3 with reference TRBV5-1 and TRBJ1-3 gives the whole variable domain KAGVTQTPRYLIKTRGQQVTLSCSPISGHRSVSWYQQTPGQGLQFLFEYFSETQRNKGNFPGRFSGRQFSNSRSEMNVSTLELGDSALYLCASSFDSPSGNTIYFGEGSWLTVV.

This clone appeared a single time. The chain combines TRBV28 with TRBJ1-1, with 10 bases lining up with TRBD1. CDR3 length equals 16 residues. Losses at the gene ends were 6 bases for V and 0 bases for J; bases not matched to a gene: 7. The V gene's germline CDR1 is MDHEN and CDR2 SYDVKM. The chain's CDR3 is CASRTPGQGMNTEAFF. CDR3 sequence (DNA): TGTGCCAGCAGGACGCCGGGACAGGGGATGAACACTGAAGCTTTCTTT. The full variable domain, completed using reference TRBV28 and TRBJ1-1, is DVKVTQSSRYLVKRTGEKVFLECVQDMDHENMFWYRQDPGLGLRLIYFSYDVKMKEKGDIPEGYSVSREKKERFSLILESASTNQTSMYLCASRTPGQGMNTEAFFGQGTRLTVV.

Written as DNA, the CDR3 is TGTGCCAGCAGCTTTGGGGGACCAGGTTACTATAATGAAAAACTGTTTTTT. It translates to CASSFGGPGYYNEKLFF. This chain links TRBV5-4 with TRBJ1-4; possible D gene TRBD1, 5 bases. The CDR3 is 17 residues long. V shed 2 bases and J shed 4 bases, with 18 bases lying between them. CDR1 and CDR2 from the germline V gene are SGHNT and YYREEE (reference sequence).

CDR3 DNA sequence: TGCAGCGCCGGGGACAGGGAAGAGACCCAGTACTTC. Its translation is CSAGDREETQYF. J is TRBJ2-5 and V is TRBV29-1, with TRBD1 matching over 9 bases. The CDR3 has 12 residues. Germline CDR1 SQVTM, CDR2 ANQGSEA. V lost 7 bases and J lost 3; bases outside the gene matches: 3.

V usage is TRBV29-1 and J usage is TRBJ1-5; the match to TRBD1 covers 8 bases. V gave up 5 bases and J gave up 0 bases; unmatched junction bases: 6. The CDR3 totals 15 residues. Germline V gene sequence: CDR1 SQVTM, CDR2 ANQGSEA. CDR3 sequence reads: CSVRQGLNSNQPQHF. CDR3 coding DNA: TGCAGCGTTCGACAGGGGTTGAATAGCAATCAGCCCCAGCATTTT.

This chain uses TRBV18 with TRBJ2-1; 11 bases match TRBD2. Germline CDR1 and CDR2: KGHSH and LQKENI. This CDR3 has 17 amino acids. Trimming cost V 2 bases and J 5 bases; bases outside gene matches: 8. The DNA of the CDR3 is TGTGCCAGCTCACCAGACAGTAGCGGGGGGGCTAACAATGAGCAGTTCTTC. Its translation is CASSPDSSGGANNEQFF.

The table lists this clone with a count of one. In nucleotides, the CDR3 is TGTGCCAGCAGCCACGGACAGTACTACGAGCAGTACTTC. This codes for CASSHGQYYEQYF. The chain links TRBV11-2 to TRBJ2-7; perhaps TRBD1 as D (6 bases). The CDR3 is 13 amino acids. Trimming stripped 5 bases from V and 3 bases from J, with 11 bases between. Germline CDR1 is SGHAT and CDR2 is FQNNGV.